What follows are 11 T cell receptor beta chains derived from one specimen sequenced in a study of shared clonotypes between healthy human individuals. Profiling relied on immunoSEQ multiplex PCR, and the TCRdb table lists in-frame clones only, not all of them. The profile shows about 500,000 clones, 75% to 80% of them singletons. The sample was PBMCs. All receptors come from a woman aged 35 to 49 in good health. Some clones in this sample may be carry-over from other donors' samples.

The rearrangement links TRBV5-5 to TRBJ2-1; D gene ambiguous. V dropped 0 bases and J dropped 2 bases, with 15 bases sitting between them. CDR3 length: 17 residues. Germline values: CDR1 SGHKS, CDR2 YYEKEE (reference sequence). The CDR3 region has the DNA TGTGCCAGCAGCTTGGAGTCCTCGGACCAGACCTACAATGAGCAGTTCTTC. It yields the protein CASSLESSDQTYNEQFF.

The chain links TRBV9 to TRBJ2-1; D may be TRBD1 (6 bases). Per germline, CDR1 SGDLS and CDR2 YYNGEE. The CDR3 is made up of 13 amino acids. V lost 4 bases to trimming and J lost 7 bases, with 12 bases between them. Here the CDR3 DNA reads TGTGCCAGCAGCCTCATCACAGGGAATGAGCAGTTCTTC. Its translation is CASSLITGNEQFF. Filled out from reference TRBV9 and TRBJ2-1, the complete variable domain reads DSGVTQTPKHLITATGQRVTLRCSPRSGDLSVYWYQQSLDQGLQFLIQYYNGEERAKGNILERFSAQQFPDLHSELNLSSLELGDSALYFCASSLITGNEQFFGPGTRLTVL.

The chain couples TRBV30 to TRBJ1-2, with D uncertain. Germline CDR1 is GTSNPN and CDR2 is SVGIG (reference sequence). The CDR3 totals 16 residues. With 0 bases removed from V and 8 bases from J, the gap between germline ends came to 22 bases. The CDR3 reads CAWSVIRDVGRLGYTF. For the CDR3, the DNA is TGTGCCTGGAGTGTAATACGCGACGTAGGCCGACTAGGCTACACCTTC.

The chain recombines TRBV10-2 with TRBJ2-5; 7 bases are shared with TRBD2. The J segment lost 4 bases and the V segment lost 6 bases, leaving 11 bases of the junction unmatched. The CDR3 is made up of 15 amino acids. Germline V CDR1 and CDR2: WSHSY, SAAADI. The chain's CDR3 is CASRGIGGSGETQYF. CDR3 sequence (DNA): TGCGCCAGCAGGGGGATTGGCGGGAGTGGAGAGACCCAGTACTTC.

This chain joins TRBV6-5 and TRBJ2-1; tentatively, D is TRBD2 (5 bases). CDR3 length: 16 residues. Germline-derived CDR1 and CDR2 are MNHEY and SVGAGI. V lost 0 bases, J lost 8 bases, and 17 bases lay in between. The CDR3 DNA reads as TGTGCCAGCAGTTACTCGTGGAGGTCGGTCGAAGATGAGCAGTTCTTC. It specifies CASSYSWRSVEDEQFF.

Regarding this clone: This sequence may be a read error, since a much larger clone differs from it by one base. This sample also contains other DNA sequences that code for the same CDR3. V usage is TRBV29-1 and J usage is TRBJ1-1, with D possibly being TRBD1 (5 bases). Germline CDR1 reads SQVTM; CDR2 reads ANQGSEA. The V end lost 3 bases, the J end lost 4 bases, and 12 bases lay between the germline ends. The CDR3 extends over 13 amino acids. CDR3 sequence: CSVDYGGGTEAFF. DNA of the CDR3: TGCAGCGTTGATTACGGTGGGGGCACTGAAGCTTTCTTT. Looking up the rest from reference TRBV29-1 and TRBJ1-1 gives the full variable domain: SAVISQKPSRDICQRGTSLTIQCQVDSQVTMMFWYRQQPGQSLTLIATANQGSEATYESGFVIDKFPISRPNLTFSTLTVSNMSPEDSSIYLCSVDYGGGTEAFFGQGTRLTVV.

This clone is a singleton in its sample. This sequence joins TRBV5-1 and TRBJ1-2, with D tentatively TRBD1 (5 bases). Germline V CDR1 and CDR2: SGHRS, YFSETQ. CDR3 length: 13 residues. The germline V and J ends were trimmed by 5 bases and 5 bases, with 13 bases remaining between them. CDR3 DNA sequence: TGCGCCAGCAGTCAGGGCCTCGATTATGGCTACACCTTC. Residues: CASSQGLDYGYTF. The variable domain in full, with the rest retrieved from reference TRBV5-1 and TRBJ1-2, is KAGVTQTPRYLIKTRGQQVTLSCSPISGHRSVSWYQQTPGQGLQFLFEYFSETQRNKGNFPGRFSGRQFSNSRSEMNVSTLELGDSALYLCASSQGLDYGYTFGSGTRLTVV.

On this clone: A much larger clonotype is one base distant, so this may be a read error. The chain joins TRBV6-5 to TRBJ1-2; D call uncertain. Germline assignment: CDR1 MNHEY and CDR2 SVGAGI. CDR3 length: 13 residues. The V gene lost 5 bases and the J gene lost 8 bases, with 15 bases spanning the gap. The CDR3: CASSPTREDGYTF. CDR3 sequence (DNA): TGTGCCAGCAGTCCGACCCGGGAGGACGGCTACACCTTC.

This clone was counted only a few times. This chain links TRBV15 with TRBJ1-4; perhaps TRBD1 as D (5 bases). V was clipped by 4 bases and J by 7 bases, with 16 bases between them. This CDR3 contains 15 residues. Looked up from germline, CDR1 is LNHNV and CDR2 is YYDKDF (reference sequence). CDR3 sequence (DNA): TGTGCCACCAGCACCCGGGTTGGGGCACCTGAAAAACTGTTTTTT. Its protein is CATSTRVGAPEKLFF.

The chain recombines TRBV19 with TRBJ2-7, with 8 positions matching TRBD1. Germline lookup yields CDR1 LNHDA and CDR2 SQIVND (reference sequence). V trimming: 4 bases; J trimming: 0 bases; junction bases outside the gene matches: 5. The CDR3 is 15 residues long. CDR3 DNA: TGTGCCAGTAGTAGGCGACAGGGGCCCTCCTACGAGCAGTACTTC. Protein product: CASSRRQGPSYEQYF.

CDR3 sequence reads: CASSPTDRGAFF. CDR3 DNA: TGTGCCAGCAGCCCGACGGACAGGGGAGCTTTCTTT. The chain has TRBV7-2 and TRBJ1-1, with 9 bases aligning to TRBD1. The ends lost 5 bases at V and 10 bases at J; junction bases unmatched: 5. CDR1 is SGHTA and CDR2 is FQGNSA in the germline V gene. The CDR3 spans 12 residues.